Listed here is a single T cell receptor (beta chain). Its antigen remains undetermined. No clone much larger than this one lies a single base away; base qualities are absent. The data originate from a study of cytomegalovirus exposure and HLA in healthy donors (dated by TCRdb to about 2017). Describing the broader study: An earlier analysis of 587 of the donors reported under 300 Gb of sequence data and around 110 million unique TCR beta sequences obtained from approximately 180 million T cells. To predict cytomegalovirus infection status, the study combined high-throughput TCR immunosequencing, statistical association of individual TCRs with disease status, and machine learning. About five DR-DQ haplotypes were handled as single units for association and clustering because linkage in the cohort was strong. Among the approximately 430 genotyped donors, around 81% belonged to the genetic ancestry cluster associated with self-reported Caucasian donors. A later analysis re-analyzed previously published TCR beta repertoires from 600 to 850 donors and added high-resolution HLA genotyping to study TCR occurrence patterns. The study used immunosequencing to profile the T cell repertoires of about 670 subjects and linked those repertoires to cytomegalovirus serostatus. An early release that covered about 600 HLA-typed donors contained around 330 gigabases of sequencing data and roughly 84 million unique TCR sequences. The later analysis used no new phenotypic data to find candidate immune exposures, relying instead on TCR beta sequences and their occurrence across donors. All discovery cohort repertoires had been generated using a single sequencing platform. The study aimed to test whether signatures of past pathogen exposure could be identified by cataloging public T cell receptors. Among 398 genotyped donors of the cohort, an average of around 240,000 unique TCR beta nucleotide sequences were sequenced per donor, roughly 20% of them non-productive. An earlier analysis of some 500 of the donors applied high-throughput TCR beta sequencing to assess whether each TCR beta V gene segment acted as functional or pseudogenic. A separate validation cohort of roughly 130 different subjects was used in addition to the 666-subject first cohort. The number of donors typed differed by locus, with roughly 629-640 for A, B, C, DRB1 and DQB1, roughly 520 for DQA1, nearly 610 for DPA1, and approximately 470 for DPB1. A later genetic analysis used genome-wide SNP genotypes for about 60% of the roughly 700 donors, treating that subset as a discovery cohort. HLA typing covered class I and class II loci at four-digit resolution. Donor age, sex, ethnicity and CMV serostatus were collected together with the repertoire data.

The cohort comprised approximately 700 healthy bone marrow donors. At the time of sampling, every cohort member was nominally healthy, though immune exposures that went unrecorded were likely present. The donor was CMV seropositive and belonged to the group of 250 to 300 seropositive cohort members. A peripheral blood sample was provided by each donor, and peripheral blood mononuclear cells were used for TCR beta sequencing. Genomic DNA was extracted from the blood cell samples with the Qiagen DNeasy Blood Extraction Kit. The library was made by the immunoSEQ multiplex PCR assay. For the multiplex PCR, a mixture combining 60 forward primers for TCR Vbeta segments and 13 reverse primers for TCR Jbeta segments was used. The CDR3 region of rearranged TCR beta genes was amplified from genomic DNA with a multiplex PCR assay. Amplified TCR beta libraries were sequenced as 87-base-pair reads on the Illumina HiSeq System. The study's own analysis went as follows. A later analysis counted some 74 million unique TCR beta chains across the 690 or so repertoires, and some 11 million of these chains were shared by at least two donors. A nearest-neighbor algorithm error-corrected the raw reads and collapsed the reads into unique sequences, merging closely related sequences to remove PCR and sequencing errors. V, D and J gene segments were assigned by aligning CDR3 sequences to IMGT reference sequences. For a sequence to be retained, at least a six-nucleotide match to both a V gene segment and a J gene segment was required. A rearrangement counted as productive if the CDR3 had no stop codons and remained in frame with V and J, and every other rearrangement counted as non-productive. Following IMGT convention, CDR3 was defined as the stretch from the second conserved V-encoded cysteine up to the conserved J-encoded phenylalanine. The earlier analysis of 500 to 650 of the donors excluded any sequence lacking an unambiguous match to a single V gene segment. In an earlier analysis of 587 of the donors, a V segment was called functional when productive rearrangements were above 56.7%, and segregating when the standard deviation between donors exceeded 5%. A statistical classification framework was developed to diagnose cytomegalovirus status using the catalog of TCR beta chain sequences. V and J gene assignment, in a later analysis, came from comparing TCR nucleotide sequences with IMGT/GENE-DB human TR gene sequences. Using the TCRdist pipeline, a later analysis assigned CDR3 sequences along with most-parsimonious VDJ recombination scenarios. In a later analysis, each TCR beta chain was defined by its CDR3 amino acid sequence together with its V-gene family, and reads lacking a unique V-gene family were excluded. In a later analysis, approximately 590 highly shared, low-generation-probability nucleotide sequences were removed to address suspected cross-contamination and a sequencing artifact. A later analysis calculated a clonal expansion index for each public chain from normalized within-repertoire ranks of inferred template counts. In a later analysis, generation probabilities were computed using a VDJ recombination model fitted to out-of-frame rearrangements, and the results were checked against IGoR. In a later analysis, hypergeometric tests were used to score TCR-TCR, TCR-HLA and TCR-CMV co-occurrence, with a repertoire-size bias correction applied to TCR pairs. To estimate false discovery rates, a later analysis permuted the HLA or CMV assignments 20 times. A later analysis grouped co-occurring TCRs with DBSCAN, adding TCRdist sequence similarity when clustering within HLA-allele-positive subsets. Repertoires with fewer than 30,000 or more than 120,000 public chains, plus five repertoires with anomalous nucleotide sharing, were excluded from co-occurrence clustering. This is the immuneACCESS table as TCRdb keeps it, with only in-frame sequences that have V and J called. A part of the clones is gone; compared with another copy, unresolved V genes explain less than half, and the rest is unexplained. That table supplies the V and J calls and clone size; D and trimming were determined from the DNA. This sample holds 90,000 to 110,000 clones; approximately 12% were observed only once. The top ten clones comprise more than 15% of the sample.

Reading the germline V gene gives CDR1 SNHLY and CDR2 FYNNEI. V is cut by 6 bases and J by 12 bases, and the space between the germline ends is 11 bases. The CDR3 measures 10 amino acids from cysteine to phenylalanine. The retained sequence is limited to the CDR3, 30 bases, with the frame set at the first base. Broader findings and caveats from the paper: The earlier analysis of 587 of the donors excluded about 16 rarely observed V segments, including chromosome 9 orphons, because counts were too low. In a later analysis, TCR association rates were found to vary across HLA loci, with the most associated TCRs seen for DRB1 alleles and the fewest for HLA-C alleles. A further reported finding was that TCR beta sequences accurately predicted the HLA-A and HLA-B alleles for most subjects in the first cohort. Most TCR sequences were observed very rarely across donors, whereas some public TCRs were present in many individuals. In a later analysis, most CMV-associated TCR beta chains were found to appear HLA-restricted, with HLA associations seemingly driven largely by CMV exposure. Sequencing depth was assumed to be roughly uniform across donors in the presence/absence analyses, though that assumption may not hold. In vitro tests confirmed that a few of the cytomegalovirus-associated TCR beta chains recognize cytomegalovirus antigens. In a later analysis, around 15,000 TCR beta sequences were associated with specific HLA alleles at a false discovery rate of 0.05. Compared with equally common non-associated chains, HLA-associated TCR beta chains in a later analysis were more clonally expanded and had lower generation probabilities. Compared with the roughly 700-donor mean, donors in an Asian-associated ancestry cluster had fewer N-insertions in productive TCRs, according to a later genetic analysis. HLA typing was unavailable for some donors at each locus, so association tests used only the typed subset. A cluster of highly shared sequence variants was judged likely to represent a technical artifact of the sequencing pipeline. The classifier was reported to diagnose cytomegalovirus status with high specificity and sensitivity in both the original cohort and the validation cohort. A later genetic analysis associated a missense DCLRE1C variant with V-gene and J-gene trimming of TCR beta chains, and an independent cohort replicated the association. In the study, 150 to 200 TCR beta chains were listed as associated with cytomegalovirus. In an earlier analysis of around 500 of the donors, most TCR beta V segments appeared in productive rearrangements about 87% or about 30% of the time, broadly matching IMGT annotations. In a later analysis, several top co-occurrence clusters were reported to appear linked to parvovirus B19, influenza, CMV and Epstein-Barr virus. Some IMGT-functional V segments, including TRBV6-2 and TRBV6-3, could not be distinguished by the 87-base-pair reads and were therefore excluded. According to the authors, the approach could potentially be generalized to other disease states and immunological phenotypes. This cohort had only TCR beta chains sequenced, and the lack of alpha or paired-chain data limited which features could be detected. Correlated functional status among segregating V segments might be attributable to linkage disequilibrium, but an unknown experimental factor could not be ruled out. The only immune exposure information available for the cohort was CMV serostatus. Assigning TCR associations to individual alleles was difficult when HLA alleles, especially DR and DQ, strongly co-occurred.

The sample consisted of PBMCs. Recombination connected TRBV2 to TRBJ1-2, with the D gene not confidently named. The TCR was taken from a man aged 40-50 years in good health and CMV-seropositive. The CDR3 has the sequence CASSSEMNTF. The nucleotide sequence is given as TGTGCCAGCAGCAGCGAAATGAACACCTTC.